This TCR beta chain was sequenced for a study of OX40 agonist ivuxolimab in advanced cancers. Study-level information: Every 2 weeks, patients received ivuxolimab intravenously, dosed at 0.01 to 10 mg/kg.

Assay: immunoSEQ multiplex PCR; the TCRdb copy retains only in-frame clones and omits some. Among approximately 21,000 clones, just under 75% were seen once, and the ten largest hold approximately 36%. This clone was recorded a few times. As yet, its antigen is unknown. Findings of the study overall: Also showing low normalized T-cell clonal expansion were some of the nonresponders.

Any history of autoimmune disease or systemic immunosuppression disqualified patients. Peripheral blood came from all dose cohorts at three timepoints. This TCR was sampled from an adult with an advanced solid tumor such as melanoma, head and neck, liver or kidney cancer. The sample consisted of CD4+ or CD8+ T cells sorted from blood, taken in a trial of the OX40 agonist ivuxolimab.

CDR3 in amino acids: CASSYYEQYF. The CDR3 DNA reads as TGTGCCAGCAGCTACTACGAGCAGTACTTC. V is TRBV6-1 and J is TRBJ2-7; D is unresolved. The CDR3 consists of 10 residues. Germline V gives CDR1 MNHNS, CDR2 SASEGT. Trimming took off 6 bases at V and 3 bases at J, with 3 bases between the two ends.